This T cell receptor beta chain was documented in a study of blood T cell repertoires in COVID-19. This table comes from immunoSEQ multiplex PCR, and its TCRdb copy is limited to in-frame clones, with some not included. This table has around 98,000 clones, roughly 85% appearing once. CDR3 length: 15 residues. The chain recombines TRBV12-2 with TRBJ2-3; TRBD2 is the table's D call and was not checked against the DNA. TRBV12-2 is termed a pseudogene. The sequencing input was peripheral blood. The clonotype originates from a man aged 70-80 years with acute or convalescent COVID-19. Here the CDR3 DNA reads TGTGCAAGTCGCCCTAAGCGGGTTCCCACAGATACGCAGTATTTT. Protein product: CASRPKRVPTDTQYF.